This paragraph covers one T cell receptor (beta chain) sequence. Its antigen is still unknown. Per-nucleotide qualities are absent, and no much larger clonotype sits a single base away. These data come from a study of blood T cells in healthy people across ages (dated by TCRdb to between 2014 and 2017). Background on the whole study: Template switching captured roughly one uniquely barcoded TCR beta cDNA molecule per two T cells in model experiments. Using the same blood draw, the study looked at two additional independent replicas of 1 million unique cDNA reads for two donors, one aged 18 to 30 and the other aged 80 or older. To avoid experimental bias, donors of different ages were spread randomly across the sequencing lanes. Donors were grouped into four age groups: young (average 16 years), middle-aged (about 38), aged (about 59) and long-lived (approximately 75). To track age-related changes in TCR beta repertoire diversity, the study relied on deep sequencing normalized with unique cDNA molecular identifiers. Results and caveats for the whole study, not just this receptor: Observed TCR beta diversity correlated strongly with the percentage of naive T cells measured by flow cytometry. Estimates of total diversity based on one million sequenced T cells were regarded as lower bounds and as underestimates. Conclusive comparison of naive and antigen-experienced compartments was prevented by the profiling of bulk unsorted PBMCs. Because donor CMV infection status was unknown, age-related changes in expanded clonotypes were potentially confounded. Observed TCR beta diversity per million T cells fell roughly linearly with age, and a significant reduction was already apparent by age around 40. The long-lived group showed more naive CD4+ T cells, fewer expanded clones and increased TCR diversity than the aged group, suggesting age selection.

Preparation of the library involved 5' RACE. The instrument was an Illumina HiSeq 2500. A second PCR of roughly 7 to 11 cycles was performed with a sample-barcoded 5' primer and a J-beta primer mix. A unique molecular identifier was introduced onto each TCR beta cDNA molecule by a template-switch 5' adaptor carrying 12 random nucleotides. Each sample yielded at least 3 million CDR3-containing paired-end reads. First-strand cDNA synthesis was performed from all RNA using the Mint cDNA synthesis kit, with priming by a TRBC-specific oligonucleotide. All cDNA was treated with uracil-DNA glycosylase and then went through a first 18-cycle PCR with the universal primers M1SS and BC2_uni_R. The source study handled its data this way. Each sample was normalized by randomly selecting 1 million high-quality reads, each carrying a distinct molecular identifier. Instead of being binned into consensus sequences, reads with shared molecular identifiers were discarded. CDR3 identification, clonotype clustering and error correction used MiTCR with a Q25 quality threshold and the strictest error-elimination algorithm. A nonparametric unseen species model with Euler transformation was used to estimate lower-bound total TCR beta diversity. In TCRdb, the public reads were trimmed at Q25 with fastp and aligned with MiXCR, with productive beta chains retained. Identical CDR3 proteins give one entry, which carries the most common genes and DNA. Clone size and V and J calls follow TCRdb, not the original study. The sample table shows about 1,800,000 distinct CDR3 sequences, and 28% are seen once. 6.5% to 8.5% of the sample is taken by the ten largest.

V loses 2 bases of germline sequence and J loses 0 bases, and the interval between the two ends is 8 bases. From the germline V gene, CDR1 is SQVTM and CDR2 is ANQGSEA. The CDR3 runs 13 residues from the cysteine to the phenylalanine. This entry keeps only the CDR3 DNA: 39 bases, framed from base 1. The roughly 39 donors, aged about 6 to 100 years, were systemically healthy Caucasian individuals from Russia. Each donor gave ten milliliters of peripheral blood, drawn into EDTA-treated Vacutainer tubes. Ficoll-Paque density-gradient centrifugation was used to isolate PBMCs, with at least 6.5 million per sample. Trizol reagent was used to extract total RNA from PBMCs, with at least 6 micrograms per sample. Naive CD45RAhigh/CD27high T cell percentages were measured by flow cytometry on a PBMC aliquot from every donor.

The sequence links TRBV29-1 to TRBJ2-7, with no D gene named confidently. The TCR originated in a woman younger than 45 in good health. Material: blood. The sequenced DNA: TGCAGCGTTGAAAAGTCTAGCTCCTACGAGCAGTACTTC. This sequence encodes CSVEKSSSYEQYF.